This T cell receptor (beta chain) was recovered during a study of radiotherapy plus CTLA-4 blockade in lung cancer. The CDR3 runs to 16 residues. CDR1 and CDR2 (germline): SGHAT, FQNNGV. Trimming pared 0 bases from V and 0 bases from J, leaving 11 bases between. Clones were read by immunoSEQ multiplex PCR, and TCRdb kept only the in-frame ones, dropping some. This table holds fewer than 65,000 clones, 75% to 85% found once. The specimen comprised peripheral blood, sampled from a patient treated with radiotherapy plus ipilimumab. The TCR was taken from a human donor with non-small cell lung cancer who had a complete response to radiotherapy plus ipilimumab. The V call is TRBV11-2, the J call TRBJ1-1, with D unclear. CDR3 bases: TGTGCCAGCAGCTTAGAGCACGGACTGATGAACACTGAAGCTTTCTTT. It is translated as CASSLEHGLMNTEAFF.